The 19 T cell receptor beta chains reported below all come from one sample, sequenced in a study of control samples from healthy donors and cancer patients. Some clones are missing from TCRdb's copy, which holds only in-frame ones; the method was immunoSEQ multiplex PCR. The sample has 150,000 to 200,000 clones, roughly 89% seen once; the top ten hold about 1.4%. The sequenced sample was blood. The receptors derive from a woman aged 25-40 years in good health.

The genes are TRBV20-1 and TRBJ2-7; D perhaps matches TRBD1 (7 bases). V was clipped by 3 bases and J by 6 bases, with 18 bases between them. This CDR3 has 14 amino acids. Germline V lookup: CDR1 DFQATT, CDR2 SNEGSKA (reference sequence). This CDR3 is CSASSGQGGREQYF. CDR3 in DNA: TGCAGTGCTAGTTCGGGTCAGGGGGGTCGCGAGCAGTACTTC.

This clone showed up just once. The chain carries TRBV4-1 and TRBJ1-1, with 7 bases that match TRBD1. The CDR3 loop spans 14 amino acids. V dropped 4 bases and J dropped 0; count of bases not matched to a gene: 2. Per germline, CDR1 MGHRA and CDR2 YSYEKL. CDR3 sequence: CASSRQGMNTEAFF. CDR3 DNA sequence: TGCGCCAGCAGCCGACAGGGCATGAACACTGAAGCTTTCTTT.

V gene TRBV7-9 combines with J gene TRBJ1-1, with D hard to call. CDR1 is SEHNR, CDR2 FQNEAQ, per germline (reference sequence). The germline V and J ends were trimmed by 7 bases and 0 bases, with 9 bases remaining between them. CDR3 length: 13 amino acids. The CDR3 is CASTPTVNTEAFF. The CDR3 DNA follows: TGTGCCAGCACCCCAACAGTGAACACTGAAGCTTTCTTT.

The J gene is TRBJ1-4, the V gene TRBV9; TRBD1 aligns across 11 bases. The CDR3 loop spans 15 amino acids. Germline V gene sequence: CDR1 SGDLS, CDR2 YYNGEE. The J segment lost 7 bases and the V segment lost 4 bases, leaving 6 bases of the junction unmatched. CDR3 protein: CASSLPGQGVEKLFF. The CDR3 bases are TGTGCCAGCAGCCTACCGGGACAGGGGGTTGAAAAACTGTTTTTT.

This chain uses TRBV6-2 or TRBV6-3 with TRBJ2-7; 8 nucleotides match TRBD1. The CDR3 is 13 residues long. J gave up 3 bases and V 5 bases, and 3 bases lay outside the gene matches. Germline CDR1 MNHEY, CDR2 SVGEGT. The CDR3 here is CASSHGQGYEQYF. DNA of the CDR3: TGTGCCAGCAGTCACGGACAGGGCTACGAGCAGTACTTC.

This chain links TRBV10-2 with TRBJ2-7; D unresolved. Germline assignment: CDR1 WSHSY and CDR2 SAAADI. The CDR3 has 13 amino acids. Between the trimmed V and J ends, which lost 7 bases and 0 bases, there was a span of 10 bases. DNA for the CDR3: TGCGCCAGCACCCGTCGGTCCTCCTACGAGCAGTACTTC. Residues: CASTRRSSYEQYF.

The V and J genes are TRBV6-6 and TRBJ2-7, with TRBD1 as a possible D gene (5 bases). CDR3 size: 11 residues. Germline CDR1 reads MNHNY; CDR2 reads SVGAGI (reference sequence). V was cut by 6 bases and J by 4 bases, with 7 bases left in between. This CDR3 is CASRNRYEQYF. CDR3 DNA sequence: TGTGCCAGCAGAAACAGGTACGAGCAGTACTTC.

Note on this clone: Other DNA sequences in this sample translate to the same CDR3. The gene calls are TRBV19 and TRBJ2-1; 11 nucleotides line up with TRBD2. Germline loops: CDR1 LNHDA, CDR2 SQIVND (reference sequence). The CDR3 covers 13 residues. V lost 4 bases and J lost 8; bases outside the gene matches: 1. In nucleotides, the CDR3 is TGTGCCAGTAGTAGGGGACTAGCGGATGAGCAGTTCTTC. Encoded protein: CASSRGLADEQFF.

The J gene is TRBJ1-1, the V gene TRBV4-1; D gene unclear. V was pared by 0 bases and J by 2 bases, with 7 bases between. The CDR3 covers 14 residues. Germline loops: CDR1 MGHRA, CDR2 YSYEKL. The chain's CDR3 is CASSQDPFNTEAFF. CDR3 nucleotide sequence: TGCGCCAGCAGCCAAGATCCCTTCAACACTGAAGCTTTCTTT.

Only one count was recorded for this clone. The same CDR3 also results from other DNA sequences found in this sample. The CDR3 DNA reads as TGTGCCAGCAGCTTAGCTGGGGGCGGCGAGACCCAGTACTTC. It specifies CASSLAGGGETQYF. The chain is built from TRBV7-2 and TRBJ2-5; tentatively, D is TRBD1 (6 bases). Germline V gene lookup returns CDR1 SGHTA and CDR2 FQGNSA. This CDR3 contains 14 residues. Deletions cut 0 bases from V and 5 bases from J, with 10 bases between.

The chain has TRBV5-1 and TRBJ2-7; TRBD1 matches 9 bases. The germline CDR1 and CDR2 sequences are SGHRS and YFSETQ. This CDR3 comprises 13 residues. Trimming removed 9 bases from V and 0 bases from J; junction bases left unmatched: 4. The DNA for the CDR3 is TGCGCCAAACCGGGACAGGGCTCCTACGAGCAGTACTTC. It translates to CAKPGQGSYEQYF. Looking up the rest from reference TRBV5-1 and TRBJ2-7 gives the full variable domain: KAGVTQTPRYLIKTRGQQVTLSCSPISGHRSVSWYQQTPGQGLQFLFEYFSETQRNKGNFPGRFSGRQFSNSRSEMNVSTLELGDSALYLCAKPGQGSYEQYFGPGTRLTVT.

Only a few counts were recorded for this clone. V usage is TRBV5-1 and J usage is TRBJ2-6; 7 positions match TRBD1. Germline V gene data show CDR1 as SGHRS and CDR2 as YFSETQ. The CDR3 length is 15 residues. The trim removed 4 bases at V and 0 bases at J, leaving 1 base unmatched. The CDR3 DNA is TGCGCCAGCAGCCCAGGGGGCTCTGGGGCCAACGTCCTGACTTTC. Translation gives CASSPGGSGANVLTF. The full variable domain, with the rest looked up from reference TRBV5-1 and TRBJ2-6, is KAGVTQTPRYLIKTRGQQVTLSCSPISGHRSVSWYQQTPGQGLQFLFEYFSETQRNKGNFPGRFSGRQFSNSRSEMNVSTLELGDSALYLCASSPGGSGANVLTFGAGSRLTVL.

The chain is built from TRBV27 and TRBJ2-3; D not certain. Germline lookup yields CDR1 MNHEY and CDR2 SMNVEV (reference sequence). The CDR3 length is 14 residues. Trimming left V 4 bases short and J 1 base short, with 9 bases between. CDR3 nucleotides: TGTGCCAGCAGTTCCCCGAAGGGCACAGATACGCAGTATTTT. It specifies CASSSPKGTDTQYF.

This rearrangement joins TRBV3-1 (or the pseudogene TRBV3-2) to TRBJ1-6, with TRBD1 identical over 11 bases. The ends lost 1 base at V and 7 bases at J; junction bases unmatched: 0. The CDR3 has 15 amino acids. The V gene's germline CDR1 is LGHDT and CDR2 YNNKEL (reference sequence). CDR3 protein: CASSQGDRGNSPLHF. In DNA form, the CDR3 reads TGTGCCAGCAGCCAAGGGGACAGGGGGAATTCACCCCTCCACTTT.

The rearrangement joins TRBV18 to TRBJ2-7; D possibly corresponds to TRBD2 (5 bases). The CDR3 covers 13 residues. CDR1 and CDR2 from the germline V gene are KGHSH and LQKENI. V shed 2 bases and J shed 5 bases, with 10 bases lying between them. The chain's CDR3 is CASSPSIGDEQYF. The CDR3 region has the DNA TGTGCCAGCTCACCAAGCATCGGGGACGAGCAGTACTTC.

This rearrangement joins TRBV6-2 or TRBV6-3 to TRBJ2-1; TRBD1 aligns across 7 bases. Unmatched junction bases numbered 6, after V lost 5 bases and J lost 2 bases. The V gene's germline CDR1 is MNHEY and CDR2 SVGEGT. CDR3 length: 15 amino acids. Here the CDR3 reads CASSKGQIPYNEQFF. DNA of the CDR3: TGTGCCAGCAGTAAGGGACAGATCCCCTACAATGAGCAGTTCTTC.

The V gene is TRBV3-1 (or the pseudogene TRBV3-2), the J gene TRBJ1-4; D gene uncertain. V was pared by 4 bases and J by 0 bases, with 6 bases between. The CDR3 covers 14 residues. CDR1 LGHDT and CDR2 YNNKEL come from the germline V gene (reference sequence). The CDR3 is CASSLRATNEKLFF. The DNA for the CDR3 is TGTGCCAGCAGCCTCCGGGCAACTAATGAAAAACTGTTTTTT.

The chain combines TRBV2 with TRBJ2-1; TRBD2 agrees at 11 bases. The V gene end was trimmed by 6 bases and the J gene end by 7 bases; junction bases not matched to a gene: 8. The CDR3 runs 15 residues. Germline V gives CDR1 SNHLY, CDR2 FYNNEI. CDR3 DNA sequence: TGTGCCAGCAGGAGACTAGCGGGATCGGGGAATGAGCAGTTCTTC. As protein: CASRRLAGSGNEQFF.

V usage is TRBV12-3 or TRBV12-4 and J usage is TRBJ2-7; D might be TRBD2 (6 bases). There are 13 residues in the CDR3. V was cut by 6 bases and J by 2 bases, with 11 bases left in between. The CDR3 here is CASRRDSTYEQYF. In nucleotides, the CDR3 is TGTGCCAGCAGACGGGACTCGACCTACGAGCAGTACTTC.